Listed below are T cell receptor beta chains from one sample, sequenced in a study of shared clonotypes between healthy human individuals. Clones were read by immunoSEQ multiplex PCR, and TCRdb kept only the in-frame ones, dropping some. There are 600,000 to 750,000 clones in the sample; 60% to 80% occur only once, and 1.8% lies in the top ten. The material sequenced was memory CD4+ T cells sorted from blood. These receptor sequences come from a woman in her twenties or thirties in good health. CDR3s include the opening cysteine and the closing phenylalanine or tryptophan. The D gene is left open where the match is weak. Some rows mark clone size as missing; the rest say once, few, many or name a class of expanded clone.

J: TRBJ1-2
size: NA
V: TRBV7-2
D: NA
DNA: TGTGCCAGCAGCGCACGAAACAGGGTCCGGGGCTACACCTTC
CDR3: CASSARNRVRGYTF

J: TRBJ2-1
size: NA
V: TRBV5-1
D: TRBD2
DNA: TGCGCCAGCAGCTTGTCGAGCGGGAGTTACAATGAGCAGTTCTTC
CDR3: CASSLSSGSYNEQFF

J: TRBJ2-7
size: few
V: TRBV11-2
D: NA
DNA: TGTGCCAGCAGCTTAGGAAGGAAGGGGTCCTCCTACGAGCAGTACTTC
CDR3: CASSLGRKGSSYEQYF

J: TRBJ2-5
size: NA
V: TRBV6-1
D: NA
DNA: TGTGCCAGCAGTGAAGTCGGGGCACTAACCCAGTACTTC
CDR3: CASSEVGALTQYF

J: TRBJ1-2
size: NA
V: TRBV29-1
D: NA
DNA: TGCAGCGTTCTGACGGATGGCTACACCTTC
CDR3: CSVLTDGYTF

J: TRBJ1-5
size: few
V: TRBV10-3
D: NA
DNA: TGTGCCATCGGAGGCGTCGATCAGCCCCAGCATTTT
CDR3: CAIGGVDQPQHF

J: TRBJ2-5
size: NA
V: TRBV11-3
D: TRBD1
DNA: TGTGCCAGCAGCCGACAGGGGATGGGACAAGAGACCCAGTACTTC
CDR3: CASSRQGMGQETQYF

J: TRBJ2-7
size: NA
V: TRBV9
D: NA
DNA: TGTGCCAGCAGCTCAGGATACGAGCAGTACTTC
CDR3: CASSSGYEQYF

J: TRBJ1-4
size: NA
V: TRBV15
D: TRBD1
DNA: TGTGCCACCAGCAGAGATCTCGGGACAGGGGTTAATGAAAAACTGTTTTTT
CDR3: CATSRDLGTGVNEKLFF

J: TRBJ2-3
size: NA
V: TRBV5-1
D: NA
DNA: TGCGCCAGCAGCTCCGCACCCCACACAGATACGCAGTATTTT
CDR3: CASSSAPHTDTQYF

J: TRBJ1-1
size: NA
V: TRBV28
D: NA
DNA: TGTGCCAGCAAGTTGGGGATCACTGAAGCTTTCTTT
CDR3: CASKLGITEAFF

J: TRBJ2-7
size: few
V: TRBV10-3
D: TRBD2
DNA: TGTGCCATCAGTGAGTTCGAGCGGGAGAGGACAGTGTACGAGCAGTACTTC
CDR3: CAISEFERERTVYEQYF

J: TRBJ2-1
size: NA
V: TRBV2
D: NA
DNA: TGTGCCAGCAGTGAATACGCAAGCTCCTACAATGAGCAGTTCTTC
CDR3: CASSEYASSYNEQFF

J: TRBJ1-4
size: NA
V: TRBV4-2
D: NA
DNA: TGTGCCAGCAGCCAAATGGGTACGTTGGTTGAAAAACTGTTTTTT
CDR3: CASSQMGTLVEKLFF

J: TRBJ2-7
size: few
V: TRBV7-9
D: NA
DNA: TGTGCCAGCAGCTTAAGCAGGGGCTACGAGCAGTACTTC
CDR3: CASSLSRGYEQYF

J: TRBJ1-5
size: NA
V: TRBV2
D: TRBD1
DNA: TGTGCCAGCAGTGTGGACAGGTCGAAACAGCCCCAGCATTTT
CDR3: CASSVDRSKQPQHF

J: TRBJ2-7
size: NA
V: TRBV5-1
D: NA
DNA: TGCGCCAGCAGCTTACTCCGGGACCAGGCCTACGAGCAGTACTTC
CDR3: CASSLLRDQAYEQYF

J: TRBJ2-2
size: NA
V: TRBV5-1
D: TRBD2
DNA: TGCGCCAGCAGAATCCGGCGGGAGGTAGCGAACACCGGGGAGCTGTTTTTT
CDR3: CASRIRREVANTGELFF

J: TRBJ1-1
size: few
V: TRBV18
D: NA
DNA: TGTGCCAGCTCCCCCGGGGGGGGGCTCACTGAAGCTTTCTTT
CDR3: CASSPGGGLTEAFF

J: TRBJ2-7
size: NA
V: TRBV5-1
D: TRBD1
DNA: TGCGCCAGCAGCTCAACGGGACAGGGGGTAGGGATAGGTGAGCAGTACTTC
CDR3: CASSSTGQGVGIGEQYF

J: TRBJ1-2
size: NA
V: TRBV19
D: NA
DNA: TGTGCCAGTAGTCGGGACGGACAAAACTATGGCTACACCTTC
CDR3: CASSRDGQNYGYTF

J: TRBJ1-2
size: NA
V: TRBV27
D: TRBD1
DNA: TGTGCCAGCAGTCCCTACCGCGGACAGGTAGACTATGGCTACACCTTC
CDR3: CASSPYRGQVDYGYTF

J: TRBJ2-5
size: once
V: TRBV5-1
D: TRBD1
DNA: TGCGCCAGCGATCCGGGGACAGGGGGCTTGAAGCAGTACTTC
CDR3: CASDPGTGGLKQYF

J: TRBJ1-1
size: NA
V: TRBV20-1
D: NA
DNA: TGCAGTGCTGACCGGGACACGGAAGCTTTCTTT
CDR3: CSADRDTEAFF

J: TRBJ2-7
size: many
V: TRBV27
D: NA
DNA: TGTGCCAGCAGTCCTGGCCCCTCTTGGGGGACCTACGAGCAGTACTTC
CDR3: CASSPGPSWGTYEQYF

J: TRBJ1-4
size: NA
V: TRBV4-2
D: TRBD1
DNA: TGTGCCAGCAGCACTGGGACAGGGAATGAAAAACTGTTTTTT
CDR3: CASSTGTGNEKLFF

J: TRBJ2-7
size: NA
V: TRBV18
D: NA
DNA: TGTGCCAGCTCACCAGGGGCGGGGTCGAACGAGCAGTACTTC
CDR3: CASSPGAGSNEQYF

J: TRBJ1-2
size: once
V: TRBV29-1
D: NA
DNA: TGCAGCGTTTCGGGGCGGGATGGCTACACCTTC
CDR3: CSVSGRDGYTF

J: TRBJ1-2
size: NA
V: TRBV18
D: NA
DNA: TGTGCCAGCTCACCACCGAGGGTCTATGGCTACACCTTC
CDR3: CASSPPRVYGYTF

J: TRBJ1-2
size: NA
V: TRBV29-1
D: NA
DNA: TGCAGCGTCCCGAGGGGGGCCGAAGGGAGTGGCTACACCTTC
CDR3: CSVPRGAEGSGYTF